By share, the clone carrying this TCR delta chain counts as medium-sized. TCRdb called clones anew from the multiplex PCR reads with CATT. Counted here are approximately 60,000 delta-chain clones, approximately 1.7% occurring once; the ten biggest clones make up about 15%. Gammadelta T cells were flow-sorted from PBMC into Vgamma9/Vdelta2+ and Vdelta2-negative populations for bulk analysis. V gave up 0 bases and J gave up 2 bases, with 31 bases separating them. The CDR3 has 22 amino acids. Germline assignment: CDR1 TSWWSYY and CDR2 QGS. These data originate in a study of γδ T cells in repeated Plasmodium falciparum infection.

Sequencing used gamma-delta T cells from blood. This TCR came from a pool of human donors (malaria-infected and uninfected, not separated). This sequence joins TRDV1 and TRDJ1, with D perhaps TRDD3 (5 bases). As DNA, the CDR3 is TGTGCTCTTGGGGAACTCCTCCTTACGGTGTACTTGGGGACCCAATTTACCGATAAACTCATCTTT. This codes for CALGELLLTVYLGTQFTDKLIF.